What follows is one T cell receptor beta chain and its context. These data come from a study of blood T cell repertoires in COVID-19. Trimming shortened V by 2 bases and J by 5 bases, and 24 bases separated the two germline ends. CDR3 length equals 18 residues. Germline V lookup: CDR1 MDHEN, CDR2 SYDVKM. Clones were read by immunoSEQ multiplex PCR, and TCRdb kept only the in-frame ones, dropping some. The data contain hundreds of thousands of clones, about 79% of them singletons. The receptor was derived from a woman aged 60-75 years who had recovered from COVID-19. V is TRBV28 and J is TRBJ1-2; tentatively, D is TRBD1 (6 bases). Sequenced: PBMCs or T cells enriched from blood (not recorded which). This chain's CDR3 is CASSLGQGRKGLGYGYTF. The CDR3, as DNA: TGTGCCAGCAGTTTAGGGCAGGGGAGAAAGGGGTTGGGTTATGGCTACACCTTC.